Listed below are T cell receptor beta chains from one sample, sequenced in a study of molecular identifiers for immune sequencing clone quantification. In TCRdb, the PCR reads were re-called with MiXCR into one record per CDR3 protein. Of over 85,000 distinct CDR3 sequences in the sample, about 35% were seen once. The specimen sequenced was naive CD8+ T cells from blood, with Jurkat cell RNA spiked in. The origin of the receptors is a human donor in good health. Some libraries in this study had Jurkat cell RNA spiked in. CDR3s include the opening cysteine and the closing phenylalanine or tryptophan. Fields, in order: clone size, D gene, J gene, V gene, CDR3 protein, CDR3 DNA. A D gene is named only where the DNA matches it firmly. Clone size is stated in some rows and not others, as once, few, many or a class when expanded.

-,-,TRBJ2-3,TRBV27,CASSLGGDRYTDTQYF,TGTGCCAGCAGCTTGGGCGGTGACAGGTACACAGATACGCAGTATTTT
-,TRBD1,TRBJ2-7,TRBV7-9,CASSPPGGFEQYF,TGTGCCAGCAGCCCACCAGGGGGCTTCGAGCAGTACTTC
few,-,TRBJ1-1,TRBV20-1,CSARGMSGNPNHEAFF,TGCAGTGCTAGAGGTATGTCGGGCAACCCGAACCATGAAGCTTTCTTT
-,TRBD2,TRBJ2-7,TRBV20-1,CSARGRGDGTYEQYF,TGCAGTGCTAGGGGGCGGGGGGACGGAACCTACGAGCAGTACTTC
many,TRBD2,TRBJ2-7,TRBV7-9,CASSLGGRAAEQYF,TGTGCCAGCAGCTTAGGTGGGAGGGCCGCTGAGCAGTACTTC
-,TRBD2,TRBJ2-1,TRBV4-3,CASSQYARGANEQFF,TGCGCCAGCAGCCAGTACGCGCGGGGGGCGAATGAGCAGTTCTTC
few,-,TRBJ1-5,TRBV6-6,CASSPHGEFRDQPQHF,TGTGCCAGCAGTCCACATGGGGAGTTTCGCGATCAGCCCCAGCATTTT
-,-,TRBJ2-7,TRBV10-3,CAIRVAYEQYF,TGTGCCATCAGGGTTGCCTACGAGCAGTACTTC
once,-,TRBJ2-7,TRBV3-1,CASSRGLPAYEQYF,TGTGCCAGCAGCCGGGGGTTACCCGCCTACGAGCAGTACTTC
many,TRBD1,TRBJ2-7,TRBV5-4,CASSLKRQGPYEQYF,TGTGCCAGCAGCTTGAAGCGACAGGGACCCTACGAGCAGTACTTC
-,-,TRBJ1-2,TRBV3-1,CASSQDGSRAYGYTF,TGTGCCAGCAGCCAAGACGGGTCCCGAGCGTATGGCTACACCTTC
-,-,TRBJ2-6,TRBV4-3,CASSQDMQGFLSGANVLTF,TGCGCCAGCAGCCAAGATATGCAGGGGTTTCTTTCTGGGGCCAACGTCCTGACTTTC
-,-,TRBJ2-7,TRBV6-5,CASSYRSVSSYEQYF,TGTGCCAGCAGTTACAGGTCGGTCAGCTCCTACGAGCAGTACTTC
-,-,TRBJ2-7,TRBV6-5,CASSSTGTAFDEQYF,TGTGCCAGCAGTTCCACCGGGACGGCCTTCGACGAGCAGTACTTC
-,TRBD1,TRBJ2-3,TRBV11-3,CASSLAGTGISTDTQYF,TGTGCCAGCAGCTTAGCCGGGACAGGAATTAGCACAGATACGCAGTATTTT
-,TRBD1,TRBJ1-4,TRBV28,CASSFDRTGSFLDEKLFF,TGTGCCAGCAGTTTCGATCGGACAGGCTCTTTTTTAGATGAAAAACTGTTTTTT
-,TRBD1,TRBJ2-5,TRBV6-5,CASSYDRADETQYF,TGTGCCAGCAGTTACGACAGGGCTGATGAGACCCAGTACTTC
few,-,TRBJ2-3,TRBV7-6,CASSLDGGSGDTQYF,TGTGCCAGCAGCTTAGATGGGGGATCGGGAGATACGCAGTATTTT
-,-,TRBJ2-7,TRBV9,CTSSTYKEPTAYEQYF,TGTACCAGCAGTACCTACAAGGAACCGACCGCCTACGAGCAGTACTTC
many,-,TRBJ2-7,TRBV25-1,CASSRWSSYEQYF,TGTGCCAGCAGTAGGTGGAGCTCCTACGAGCAGTACTTC
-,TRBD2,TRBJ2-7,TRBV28,CASSFSGIEQYF,TGTGCCAGCAGTTTTAGCGGGATCGAGCAGTACTTC
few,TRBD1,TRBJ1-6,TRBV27,CASSRGQGGRSPLHF,TGTGCCAGCAGTCGAGGACAGGGCGGAAGGTCACCCCTCCACTTT
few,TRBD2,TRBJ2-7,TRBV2,CASSKTSGDAYEQYF,TGTGCCAGCAGCAAGACTAGCGGGGATGCCTACGAGCAGTACTTC
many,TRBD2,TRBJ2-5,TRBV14,CASSQETSGQETQYF,TGTGCCAGCAGCCAAGAGACTAGCGGACAAGAGACCCAGTACTTC
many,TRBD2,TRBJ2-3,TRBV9,CASSVSGSGTDTQYF,TGTGCCAGCAGCGTTAGCGGGAGCGGCACAGATACGCAGTATTTT
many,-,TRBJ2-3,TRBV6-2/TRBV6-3,CASSYAGTSTDTQYF,TGTGCCAGCAGTTACGCGGGGACTTCCACAGATACGCAGTATTTT
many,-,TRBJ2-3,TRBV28,CASSFTASPQYF,TGTGCCAGCAGTTTCACGGCGTCCCCGCAGTATTTT
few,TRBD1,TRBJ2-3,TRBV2,CASRESETGVRDTQYF,TGTGCCAGCAGGGAGTCGGAGACAGGGGTGAGAGATACGCAGTATTTT
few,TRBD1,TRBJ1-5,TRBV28,CASSVGRGHQPQHF,TGTGCCAGCAGCGTAGGGAGGGGGCACCAGCCCCAGCATTTT
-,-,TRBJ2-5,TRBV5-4,CASSRTGLQETQYF,TGTGCCAGCAGCCGAACAGGGTTACAAGAGACCCAGTACTTC
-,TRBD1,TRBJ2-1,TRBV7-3,CASSWGQGQGYNEQFF,TGTGCCAGCAGCTGGGGACAGGGGCAAGGTTACAATGAGCAGTTCTTC
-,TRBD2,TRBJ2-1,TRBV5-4,CASRERGGSYNEQFF,TGTGCCAGCAGGGAGCGGGGGGGCTCCTACAATGAGCAGTTCTTC
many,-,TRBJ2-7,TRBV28,CASSQQGVENEQYF,TGTGCCAGCAGTCAACAAGGAGTTGAGAACGAGCAGTACTTC
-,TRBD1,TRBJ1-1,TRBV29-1,CSVGRGQGDFF,TGCAGCGTTGGTCGGGGACAGGGGGACTTCTTT
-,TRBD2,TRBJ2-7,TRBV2,CASPRGLAGDEQYF,TGTGCCAGCCCGAGGGGACTAGCGGGAGACGAGCAGTACTTC
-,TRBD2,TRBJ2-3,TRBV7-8,CASSLRSGRVGTDTQYF,TGTGCCAGCAGCTTACGTAGCGGGAGGGTCGGCACAGATACGCAGTATTTT
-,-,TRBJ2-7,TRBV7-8,CACSLEGPGYDYEQYF,TGTGCCTGCAGCTTAGAGGGGCCGGGCTATGACTACGAGCAGTACTTC
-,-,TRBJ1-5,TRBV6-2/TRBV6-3,CASSREQIILPQHF,TGTGCCAGCAGTAGGGAGCAAATCATTCTGCCCCAGCATTTT
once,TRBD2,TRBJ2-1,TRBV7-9,CASSLEVLSGSIYEQFF,TGTGCCAGCAGCTTAGAAGTTCTTAGCGGGAGTATCTATGAGCAGTTCTTC
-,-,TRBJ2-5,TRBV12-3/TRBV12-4,CASSSSGGQQETQYF,TGTGCCAGCAGTTCATCAGGGGGGCAGCAAGAGACCCAGTACTTC
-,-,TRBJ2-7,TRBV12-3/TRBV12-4,CASSRGTVTYEQYF,TGTGCCAGCAGCCGCGGGACAGTGACCTACGAGCAGTACTTC
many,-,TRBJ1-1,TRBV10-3,CAISGPPGMNTEAFF,TGTGCCATCTCAGGTCCCCCGGGGATGAACACTGAAGCTTTCTTT
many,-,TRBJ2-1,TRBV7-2,CASSKDRYNEQFF,TGTGCCAGCAGCAAGGACAGATACAATGAGCAGTTCTTC
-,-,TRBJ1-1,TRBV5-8,CASSPWDFVNTEAFF,TGTGCCAGCAGCCCGTGGGATTTCGTGAACACTGAAGCTTTCTTT
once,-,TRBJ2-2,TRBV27,CASTWDEPTGELFF,TGTGCCAGCACCTGGGACGAACCTACCGGGGAGCTGTTTTTT
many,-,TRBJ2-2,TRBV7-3,CASSPTGGAGELFF,TGTGCCAGCAGTCCAACGGGCGGGGCCGGGGAGCTGTTTTTT
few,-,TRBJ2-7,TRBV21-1,CASRSGEQYF,TGTGCCAGCAGATCTGGGGAGCAGTACTTC
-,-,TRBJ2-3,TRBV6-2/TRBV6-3,CASSQWRASAASGTDTQYF,TGTGCCAGCAGCCAATGGCGGGCGTCGGCGGCTAGCGGCACAGATACGCAGTATTTT
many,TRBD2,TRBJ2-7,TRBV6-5,CASSLLAGDEQYF,TGTGCCAGCAGTTTACTAGCGGGAGACGAGCAGTACTTC